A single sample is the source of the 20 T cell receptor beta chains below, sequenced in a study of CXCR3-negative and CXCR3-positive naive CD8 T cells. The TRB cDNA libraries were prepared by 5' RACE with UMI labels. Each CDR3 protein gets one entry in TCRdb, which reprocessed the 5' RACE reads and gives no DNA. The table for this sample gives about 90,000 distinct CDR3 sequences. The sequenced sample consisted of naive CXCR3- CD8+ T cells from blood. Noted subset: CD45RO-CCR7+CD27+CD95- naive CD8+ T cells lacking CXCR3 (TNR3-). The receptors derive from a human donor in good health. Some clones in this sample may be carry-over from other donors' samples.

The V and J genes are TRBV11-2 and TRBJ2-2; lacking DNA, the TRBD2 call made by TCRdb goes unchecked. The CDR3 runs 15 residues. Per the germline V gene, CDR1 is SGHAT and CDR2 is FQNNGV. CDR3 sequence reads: CASSLLFGGAGELFF.

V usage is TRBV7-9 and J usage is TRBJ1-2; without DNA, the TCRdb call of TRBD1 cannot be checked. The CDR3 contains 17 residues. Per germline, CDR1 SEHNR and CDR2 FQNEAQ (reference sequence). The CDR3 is CASSFVDGQGANYGYTF.

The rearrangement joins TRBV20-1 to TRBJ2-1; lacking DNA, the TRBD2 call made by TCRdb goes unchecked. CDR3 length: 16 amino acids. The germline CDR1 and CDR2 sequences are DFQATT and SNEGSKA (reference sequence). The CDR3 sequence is CSARDREREPTNEQFF.

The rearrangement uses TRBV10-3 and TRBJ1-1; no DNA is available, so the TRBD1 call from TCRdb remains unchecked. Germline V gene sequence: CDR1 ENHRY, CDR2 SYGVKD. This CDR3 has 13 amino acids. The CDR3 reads CAIKGGAEVEAFF.

CDR3 amino acids: CASSPYSGSYEQYF. J is TRBJ2-7 and V is TRBV5-1; TCRdb picks TRBD2, but there is no DNA to check that call. The CDR3 is made up of 14 amino acids. CDR1 and CDR2 from the germline V gene are SGHRS and YFSETQ.

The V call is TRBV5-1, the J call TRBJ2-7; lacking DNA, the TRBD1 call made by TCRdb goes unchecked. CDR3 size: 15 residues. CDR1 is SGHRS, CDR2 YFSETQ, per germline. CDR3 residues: CASSPETRSDYEQYF.

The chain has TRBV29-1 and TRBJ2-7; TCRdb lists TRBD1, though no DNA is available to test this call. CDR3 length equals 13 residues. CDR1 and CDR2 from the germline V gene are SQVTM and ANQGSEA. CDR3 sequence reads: CSVIGGPGSEQYF.

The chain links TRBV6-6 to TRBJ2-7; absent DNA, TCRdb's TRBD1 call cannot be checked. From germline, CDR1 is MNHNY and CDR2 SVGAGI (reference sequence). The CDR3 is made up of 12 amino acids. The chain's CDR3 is CASSAGTYEKYF.

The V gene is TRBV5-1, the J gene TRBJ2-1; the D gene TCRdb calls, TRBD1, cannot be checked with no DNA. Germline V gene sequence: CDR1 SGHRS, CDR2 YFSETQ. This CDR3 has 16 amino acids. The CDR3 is CASSPGWGGAGNEQFF.

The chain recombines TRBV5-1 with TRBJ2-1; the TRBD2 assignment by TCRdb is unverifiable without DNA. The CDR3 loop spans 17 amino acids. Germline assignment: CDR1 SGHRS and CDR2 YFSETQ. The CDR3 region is CASSIGLAGDAYNEQFF.

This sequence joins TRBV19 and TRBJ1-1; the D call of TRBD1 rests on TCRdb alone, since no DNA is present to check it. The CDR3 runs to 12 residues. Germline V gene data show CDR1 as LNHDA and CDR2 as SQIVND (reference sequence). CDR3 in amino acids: CASSPGGAEAFF.

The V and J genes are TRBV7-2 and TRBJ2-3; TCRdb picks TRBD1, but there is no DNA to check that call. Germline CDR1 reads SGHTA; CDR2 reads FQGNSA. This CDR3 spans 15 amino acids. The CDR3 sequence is CASTSGQGYTDTQYF.

The chain's CDR3 is CATSAYMNTEAFF. The genes are TRBV15 and TRBJ1-1. The CDR3 length is 13 residues. CDR1 is LNHNV, CDR2 YYDKDF, per germline (reference sequence).

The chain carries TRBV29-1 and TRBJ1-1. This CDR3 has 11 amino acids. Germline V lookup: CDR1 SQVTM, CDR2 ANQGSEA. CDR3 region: CSVTQPKQAFF.

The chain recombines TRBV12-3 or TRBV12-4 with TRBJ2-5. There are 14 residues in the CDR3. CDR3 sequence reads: CASSLVGTEETQYF.

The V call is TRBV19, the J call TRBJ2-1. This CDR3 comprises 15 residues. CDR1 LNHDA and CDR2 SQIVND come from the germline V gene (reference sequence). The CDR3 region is CASIWSGGSYNEQFF.

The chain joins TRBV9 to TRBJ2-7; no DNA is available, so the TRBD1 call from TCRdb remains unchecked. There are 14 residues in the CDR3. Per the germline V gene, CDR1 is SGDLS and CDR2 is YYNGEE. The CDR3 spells CASSVGGSSYEQYF.

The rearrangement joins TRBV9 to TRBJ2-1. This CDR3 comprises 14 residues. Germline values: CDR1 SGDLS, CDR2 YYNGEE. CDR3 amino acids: CASSVGLTYNEQFF.

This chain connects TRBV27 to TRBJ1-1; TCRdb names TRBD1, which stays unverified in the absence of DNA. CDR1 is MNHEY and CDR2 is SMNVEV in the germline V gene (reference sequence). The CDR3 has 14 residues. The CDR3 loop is CASSLLPQGTEAFF.

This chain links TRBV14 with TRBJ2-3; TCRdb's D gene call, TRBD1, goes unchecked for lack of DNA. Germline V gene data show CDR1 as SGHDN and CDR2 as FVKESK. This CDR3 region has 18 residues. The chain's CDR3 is CASSLGLNGETPTDTQYF.